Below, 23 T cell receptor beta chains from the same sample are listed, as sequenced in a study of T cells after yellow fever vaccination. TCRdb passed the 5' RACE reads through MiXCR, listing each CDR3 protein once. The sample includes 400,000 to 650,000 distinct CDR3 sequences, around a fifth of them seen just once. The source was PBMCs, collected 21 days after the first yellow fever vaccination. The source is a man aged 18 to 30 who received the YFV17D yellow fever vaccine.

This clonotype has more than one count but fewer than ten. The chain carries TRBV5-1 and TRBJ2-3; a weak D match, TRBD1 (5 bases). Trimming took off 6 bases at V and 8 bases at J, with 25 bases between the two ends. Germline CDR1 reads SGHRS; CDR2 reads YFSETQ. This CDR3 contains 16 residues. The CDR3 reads CASTFGEDIYGPTQYF. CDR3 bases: TGCGCCAGCACCTTCGGAGAGGACATATACGGGCCTACGCAGTATTTT. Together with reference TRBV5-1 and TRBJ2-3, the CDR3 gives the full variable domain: KAGVTQTPRYLIKTRGQQVTLSCSPISGHRSVSWYQQTPGQGLQFLFEYFSETQRNKGNFPGRFSGRQFSNSRSEMNVSTLELGDSALYLCASTFGEDIYGPTQYFGPGTRLTVL.

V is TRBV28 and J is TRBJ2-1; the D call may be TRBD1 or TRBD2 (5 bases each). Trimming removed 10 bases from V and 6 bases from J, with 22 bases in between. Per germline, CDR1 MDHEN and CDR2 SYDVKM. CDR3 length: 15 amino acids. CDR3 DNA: TGTGCCACCACCGAGTCGGGGCCACGGTTCAATGAGCAGTTCTTC. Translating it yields CATTESGPRFNEQFF.

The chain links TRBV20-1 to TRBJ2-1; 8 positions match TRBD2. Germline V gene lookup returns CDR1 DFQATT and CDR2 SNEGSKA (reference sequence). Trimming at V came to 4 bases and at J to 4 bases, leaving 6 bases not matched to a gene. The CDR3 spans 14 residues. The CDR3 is CSATAKREYNEQFF. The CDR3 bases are TGCAGTGCTACCGCGAAGCGGGAGTACAATGAGCAGTTCTTC.

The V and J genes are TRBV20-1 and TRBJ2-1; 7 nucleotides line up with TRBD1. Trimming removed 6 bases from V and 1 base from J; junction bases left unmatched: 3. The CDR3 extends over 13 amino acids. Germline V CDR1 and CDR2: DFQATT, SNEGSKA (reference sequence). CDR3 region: CSATGVSYNEQFF. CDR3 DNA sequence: TGCAGTGCAACAGGGGTTTCCTACAATGAGCAGTTCTTC.

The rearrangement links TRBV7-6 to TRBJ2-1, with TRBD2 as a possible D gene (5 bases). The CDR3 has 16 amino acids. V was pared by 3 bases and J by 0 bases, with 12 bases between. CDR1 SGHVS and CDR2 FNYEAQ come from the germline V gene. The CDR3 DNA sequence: TGTGCCAGCAGCTTCTCCAGCGGAAACTCCTACAATGAGCAGTTCTTC. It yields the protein CASSFSSGNSYNEQFF.

CDR3 nucleotides: TGTGCCAGCAGCTCCCGGGGACTTAGCGCCTCTAGCACAGATACGCAGTATTTT. This gives the protein CASSSRGLSASSTDTQYF. The V gene is TRBV9, the J gene TRBJ2-3; the D gene is possibly TRBD2 (6 bases). Germline V gene sequence: CDR1 SGDLS, CDR2 YYNGEE. V was pared by 4 bases and J by 0 bases, with 21 bases between. The CDR3 runs 18 residues.

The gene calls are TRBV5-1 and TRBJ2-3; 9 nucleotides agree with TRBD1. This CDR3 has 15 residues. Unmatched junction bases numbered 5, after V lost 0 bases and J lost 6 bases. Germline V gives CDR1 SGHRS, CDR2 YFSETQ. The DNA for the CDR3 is TGCGCCAGCAGCTTGGAGGGACAGGGATCCGATACGCAGTATTTT. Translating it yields CASSLEGQGSDTQYF.

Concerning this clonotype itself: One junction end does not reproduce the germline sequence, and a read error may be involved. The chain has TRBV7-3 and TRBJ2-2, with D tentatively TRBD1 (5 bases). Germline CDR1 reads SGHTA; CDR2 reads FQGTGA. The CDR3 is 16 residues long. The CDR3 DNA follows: TGTGCCTGCAGCTTAATGGGGCTAACGAACACCGGGGAGCTGTTTTTT. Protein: CACSLMGLTNTGELFF.

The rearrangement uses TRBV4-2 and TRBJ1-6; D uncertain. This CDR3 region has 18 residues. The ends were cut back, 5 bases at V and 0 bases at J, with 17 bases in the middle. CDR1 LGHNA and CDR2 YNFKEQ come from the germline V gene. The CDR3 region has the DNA TGTGCCAGCAGCTCCAATCTTGGGAGGGACTCCTATAATTCACCCCTCCACTTT. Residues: CASSSNLGRDSYNSPLHF.

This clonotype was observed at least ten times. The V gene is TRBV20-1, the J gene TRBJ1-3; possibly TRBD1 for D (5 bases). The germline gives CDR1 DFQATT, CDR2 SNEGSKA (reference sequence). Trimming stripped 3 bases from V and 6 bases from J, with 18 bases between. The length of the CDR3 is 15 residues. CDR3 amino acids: CSARGTSGRANTIYF. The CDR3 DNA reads TGCAGTGCTAGGGGGACCTCAGGAAGGGCAAACACCATATATTTT.

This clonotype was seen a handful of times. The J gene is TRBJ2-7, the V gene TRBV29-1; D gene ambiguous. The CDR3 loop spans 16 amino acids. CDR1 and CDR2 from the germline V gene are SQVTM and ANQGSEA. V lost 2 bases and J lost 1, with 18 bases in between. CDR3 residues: CSVESSGTSGSYEQYF. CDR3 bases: TGCAGCGTTGAATCCTCGGGCACCTCCGGATCCTACGAGCAGTACTTC.

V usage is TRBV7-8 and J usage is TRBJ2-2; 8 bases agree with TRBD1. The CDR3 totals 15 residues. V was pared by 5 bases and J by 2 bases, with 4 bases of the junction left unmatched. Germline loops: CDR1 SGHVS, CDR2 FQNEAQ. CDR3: CASSKDRANTGELFF. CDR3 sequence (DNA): TGTGCCAGCAGCAAGGACAGGGCTAACACCGGGGAGCTGTTTTTT.

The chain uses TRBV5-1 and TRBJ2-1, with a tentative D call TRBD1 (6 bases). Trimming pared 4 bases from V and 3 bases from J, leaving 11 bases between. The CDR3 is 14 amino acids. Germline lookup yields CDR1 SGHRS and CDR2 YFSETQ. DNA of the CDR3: TGCGCCAGCAGCACATCGGACAGCTACAATGAGCAGTTCTTC. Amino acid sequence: CASSTSDSYNEQFF.

The CDR3 DNA is TGTGCCAGCAGCCACGGCCAAGCTTCAGATACGCAGTATTTT. Translating it yields CASSHGQASDTQYF. This sequence joins TRBV7-2 and TRBJ2-3; the D is unclear. CDR3 length: 14 amino acids. Germline V CDR1 and CDR2: SGHTA, FQGNSA. V was trimmed by 5 bases and J by 4 bases, leaving 13 bases between them.

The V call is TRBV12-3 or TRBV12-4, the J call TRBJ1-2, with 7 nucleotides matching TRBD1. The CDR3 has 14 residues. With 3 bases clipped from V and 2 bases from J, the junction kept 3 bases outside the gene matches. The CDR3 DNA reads TGTGCCAGCAGTTTCGGACAGGCAAACTATGGCTACACCTTC. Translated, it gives CASSFGQANYGYTF.

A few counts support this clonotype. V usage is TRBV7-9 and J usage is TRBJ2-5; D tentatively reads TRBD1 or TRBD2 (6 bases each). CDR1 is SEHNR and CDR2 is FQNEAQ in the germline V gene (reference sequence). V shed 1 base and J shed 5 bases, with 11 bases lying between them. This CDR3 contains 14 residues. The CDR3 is CASSLEGGRETQYF. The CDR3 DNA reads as TGTGCCAGCAGCTTAGAGGGGGGCCGGGAGACCCAGTACTTC.

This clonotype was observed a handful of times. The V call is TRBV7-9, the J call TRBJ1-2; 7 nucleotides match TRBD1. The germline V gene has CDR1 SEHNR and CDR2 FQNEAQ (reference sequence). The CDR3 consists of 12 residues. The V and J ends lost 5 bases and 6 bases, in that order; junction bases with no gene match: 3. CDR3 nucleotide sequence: TGTGCCAGCAGCCAGACAGGGAATGGCTACACCTTC. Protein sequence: CASSQTGNGYTF.

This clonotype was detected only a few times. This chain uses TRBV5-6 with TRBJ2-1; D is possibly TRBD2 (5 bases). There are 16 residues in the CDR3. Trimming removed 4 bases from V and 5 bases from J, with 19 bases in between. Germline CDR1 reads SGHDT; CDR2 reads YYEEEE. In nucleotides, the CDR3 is TGTGCCAGCAGCCCCGCCGGGGTCCGGTCGAACAATGAGCAGTTCTTC. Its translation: CASSPAGVRSNNEQFF.

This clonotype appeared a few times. The CDR3 nucleotides are TGTGCCAGCAGCCAAGGGACTAGTGATTGGACCGGGGAGCTGTTTTTT. It is translated as CASSQGTSDWTGELFF. This sequence joins TRBV4-2 and TRBJ2-2; 7 bases fit TRBD2. Unmatched junction bases numbered 7, after V lost 1 base and J lost 5 bases. Per germline, CDR1 LGHNA and CDR2 YNFKEQ. This CDR3 has 16 residues.

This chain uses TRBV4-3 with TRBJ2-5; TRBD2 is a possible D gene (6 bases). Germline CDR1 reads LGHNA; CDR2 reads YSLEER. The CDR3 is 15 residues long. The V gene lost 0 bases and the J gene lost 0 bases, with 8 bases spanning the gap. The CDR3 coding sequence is TGCGCCAGCAGCCAAGATGCGGGGTACCAAGAGACCCAGTACTTC. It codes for CASSQDAGYQETQYF.

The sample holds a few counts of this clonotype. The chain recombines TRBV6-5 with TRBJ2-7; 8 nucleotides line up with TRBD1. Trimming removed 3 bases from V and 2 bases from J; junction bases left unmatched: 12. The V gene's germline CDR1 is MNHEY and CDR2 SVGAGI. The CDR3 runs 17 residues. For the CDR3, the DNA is TGTGCCAGCAGTTATCGTAGGCGACAGGGGAGCGCCTACGAGCAGTACTTC. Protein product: CASSYRRRQGSAYEQYF.

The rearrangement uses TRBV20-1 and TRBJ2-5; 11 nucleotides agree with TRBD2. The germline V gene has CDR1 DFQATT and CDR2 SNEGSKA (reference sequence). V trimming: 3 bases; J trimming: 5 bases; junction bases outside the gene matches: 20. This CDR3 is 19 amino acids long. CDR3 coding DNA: TGCAGTGCTAGTGCACCCCTTAGCGGGGGGGCTTTCTACCCTGAGACCCAGTACTTC. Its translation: CSASAPLSGGAFYPETQYF.

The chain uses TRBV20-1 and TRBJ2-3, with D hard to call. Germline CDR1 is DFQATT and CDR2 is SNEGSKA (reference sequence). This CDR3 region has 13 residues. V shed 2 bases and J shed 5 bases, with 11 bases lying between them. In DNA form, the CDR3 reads TGCAGTGCTAGAACATCTCTTGGAGATACGCAGTATTTT. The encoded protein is CSARTSLGDTQYF.